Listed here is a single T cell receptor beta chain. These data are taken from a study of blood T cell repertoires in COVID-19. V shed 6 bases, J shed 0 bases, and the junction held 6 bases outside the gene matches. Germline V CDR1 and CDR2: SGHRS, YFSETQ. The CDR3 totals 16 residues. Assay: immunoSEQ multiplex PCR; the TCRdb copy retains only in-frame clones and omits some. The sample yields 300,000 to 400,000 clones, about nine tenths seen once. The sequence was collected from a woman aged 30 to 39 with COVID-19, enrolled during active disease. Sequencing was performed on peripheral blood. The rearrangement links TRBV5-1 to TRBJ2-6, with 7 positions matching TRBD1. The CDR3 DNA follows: TGCGCCAGCAATACAGGGGACCGCTCTGGGGCCAACGTCCTGACTTTC. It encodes CASNTGDRSGANVLTF.